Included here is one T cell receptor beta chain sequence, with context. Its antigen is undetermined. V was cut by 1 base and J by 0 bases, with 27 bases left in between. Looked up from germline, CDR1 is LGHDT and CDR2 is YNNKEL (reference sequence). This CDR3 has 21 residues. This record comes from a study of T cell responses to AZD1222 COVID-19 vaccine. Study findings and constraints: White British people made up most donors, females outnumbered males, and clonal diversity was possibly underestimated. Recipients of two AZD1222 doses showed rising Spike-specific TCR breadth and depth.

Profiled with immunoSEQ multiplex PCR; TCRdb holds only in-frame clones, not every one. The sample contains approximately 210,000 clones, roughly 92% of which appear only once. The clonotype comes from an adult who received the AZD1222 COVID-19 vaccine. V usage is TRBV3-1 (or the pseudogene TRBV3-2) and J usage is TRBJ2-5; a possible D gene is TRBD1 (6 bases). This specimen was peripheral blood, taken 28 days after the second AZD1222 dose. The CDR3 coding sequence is TGTGCCAGCAGCCAAGTATGGGCAGGGGCGCACGCCCCACAAAACCAAGAGACCCAGTACTTC. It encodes CASSQVWAGAHAPQNQETQYF.